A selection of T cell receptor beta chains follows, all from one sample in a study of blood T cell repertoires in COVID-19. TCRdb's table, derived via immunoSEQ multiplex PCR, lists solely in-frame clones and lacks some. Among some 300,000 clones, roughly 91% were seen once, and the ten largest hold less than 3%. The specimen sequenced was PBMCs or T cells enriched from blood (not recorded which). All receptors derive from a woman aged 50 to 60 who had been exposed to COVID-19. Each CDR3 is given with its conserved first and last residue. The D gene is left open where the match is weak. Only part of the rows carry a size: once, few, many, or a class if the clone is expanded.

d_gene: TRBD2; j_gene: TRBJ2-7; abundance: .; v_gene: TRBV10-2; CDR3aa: CASTPWGGEYEQYF; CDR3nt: TGCGCCAGCACCCCGTGGGGGGGAGAATACGAGCAGTACTTC
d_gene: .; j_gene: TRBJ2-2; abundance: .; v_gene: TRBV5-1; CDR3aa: CASSLAANTGELFF; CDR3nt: TGCGCCAGCAGCTTGGCGGCGAACACCGGGGAGCTGTTTTTT
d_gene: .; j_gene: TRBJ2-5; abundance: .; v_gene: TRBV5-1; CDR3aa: CASSLLTGGVQETQYF; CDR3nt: TGCGCCAGCAGCTTGTTAACAGGGGGGGTCCAAGAGACCCAGTACTTC
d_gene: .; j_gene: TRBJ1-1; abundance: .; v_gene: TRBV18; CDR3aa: CASSPYGANTEAFF; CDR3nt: TGTGCCAGCTCACCTTATGGGGCGAACACTGAAGCTTTCTTT
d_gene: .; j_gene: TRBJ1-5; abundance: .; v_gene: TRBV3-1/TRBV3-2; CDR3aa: CASSQAGRNQPQHF; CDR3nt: TGTGCCAGCAGCCAAGCGGGGAGAAATCAGCCCCAGCATTTT
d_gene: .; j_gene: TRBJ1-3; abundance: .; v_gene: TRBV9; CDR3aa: CASSPQVGPDPTIYF; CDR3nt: TGTGCCAGCAGCCCCCAGGTGGGGCCCGACCCCACCATATATTTT
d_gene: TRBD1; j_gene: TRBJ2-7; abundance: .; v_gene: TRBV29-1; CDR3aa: CSVERGQGAGEQYF; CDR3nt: TGCAGCGTTGAGAGGGGACAGGGGGCTGGGGAGCAGTACTTC
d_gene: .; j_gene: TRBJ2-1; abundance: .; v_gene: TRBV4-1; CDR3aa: CASSQIGRVTYNEQFF; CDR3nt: TGCGCCAGCAGCCAAATTGGCAGGGTCACCTACAATGAGCAGTTCTTC
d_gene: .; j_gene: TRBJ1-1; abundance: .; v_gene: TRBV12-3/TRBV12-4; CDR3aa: CASSLEHATEAFF; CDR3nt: TGTGCCAGCAGTTTAGAGCACGCAACTGAAGCTTTCTTT
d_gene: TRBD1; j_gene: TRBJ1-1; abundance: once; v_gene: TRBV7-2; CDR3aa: CASSLQGVAFF; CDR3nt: TGTGCCAGCAGCTTACAGGGGGTAGCTTTCTTT
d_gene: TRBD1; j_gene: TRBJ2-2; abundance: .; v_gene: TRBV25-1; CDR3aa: CASSEYRTGGPGELFF; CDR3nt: TGTGCCAGCAGTGAATACAGGACAGGGGGCCCCGGGGAGCTGTTTTTT
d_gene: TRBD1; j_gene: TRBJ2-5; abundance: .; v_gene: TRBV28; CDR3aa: CASITGGRETQYF; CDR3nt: TGTGCCAGCATTACAGGGGGCAGAGAGACCCAGTACTTC
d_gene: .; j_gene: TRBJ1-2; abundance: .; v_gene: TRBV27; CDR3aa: CASSFPGGEGYTF; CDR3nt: TGTGCCAGCAGTTTCCCCGGGGGGGAAGGCTACACCTTC
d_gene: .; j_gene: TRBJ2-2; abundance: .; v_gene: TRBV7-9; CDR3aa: CASSFWGVTGELFF; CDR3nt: TGTGCCAGCAGCTTTTGGGGGGTCACCGGGGAGCTGTTTTTT
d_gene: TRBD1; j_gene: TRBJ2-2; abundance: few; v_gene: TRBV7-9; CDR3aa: CASSRGQGSNTGELFF; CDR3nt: TGTGCCAGCAGCAGGGGACAGGGTTCGAACACCGGGGAGCTGTTTTTT
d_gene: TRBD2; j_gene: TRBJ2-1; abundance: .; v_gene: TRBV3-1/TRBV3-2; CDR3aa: CASSWTSGGYNEQFF; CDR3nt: TGTGCCAGCAGTTGGACCAGCGGGGGGTACAATGAGCAGTTCTTC
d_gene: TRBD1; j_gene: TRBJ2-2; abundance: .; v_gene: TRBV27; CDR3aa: CASSRQGATGELFF; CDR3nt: TGTGCCAGCTCGCGACAGGGGGCTACCGGGGAGCTGTTTTTT
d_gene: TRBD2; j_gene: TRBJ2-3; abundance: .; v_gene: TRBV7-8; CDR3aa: CASSTGTSGLTDTQYF; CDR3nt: TGTGCCAGCAGCACCGGGACTAGCGGGTTGACAGATACGCAGTATTTT
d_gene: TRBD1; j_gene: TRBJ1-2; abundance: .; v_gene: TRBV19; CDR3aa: CASSRDRGDYGYTF; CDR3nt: TGTGCCAGTAGCCGGGACAGGGGCGACTATGGCTACACCTTC
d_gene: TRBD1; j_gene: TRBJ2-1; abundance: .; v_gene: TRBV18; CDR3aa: CASSRAPGTGTYNEQFF; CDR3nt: TGTGCCAGCTCACGAGCGCCCGGGACAGGGACCTACAATGAGCAGTTCTTC
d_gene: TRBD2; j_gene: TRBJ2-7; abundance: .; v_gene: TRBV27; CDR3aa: CASSRAGGPREQYF; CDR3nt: TGTGCCAGCAGCAGAGCGGGGGGGCCTAGGGAGCAGTACTTC
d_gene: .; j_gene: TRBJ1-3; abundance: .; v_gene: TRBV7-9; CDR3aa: CASSLVSGGQGNTIYF; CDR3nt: TGTGCCAGCAGCTTAGTGTCCGGCGGGCAGGGAAACACCATATATTTT
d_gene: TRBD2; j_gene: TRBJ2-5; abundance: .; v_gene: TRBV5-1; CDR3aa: CASSERGSRQETQYF; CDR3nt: TGCGCCAGCAGCGAGCGGGGGAGTCGGCAAGAGACCCAGTACTTC